This entry lists 15 T cell receptor beta chains sequenced from one sample in a study of beta chain features in type 1 diabetes (dated by TCRdb to the late 2010s). The library was prepared using the immunoSEQ multiplex PCR assay. The entire amount of isolated RNA was reverse transcribed using the High Capacity cDNA Reverse Transcription Kit, so the sequenced TCRB transcripts were expressed ones. The table comes from immuneACCESS by way of TCRdb, which keeps in-frame sequences with V and J called. Part of the clones is missing from these tables; in studies checked, under half for an unresolved V gene and the rest for unknown reasons. Here the sample has hundreds of thousands of clones; 15% occur a single time. The ten largest clones capture about 0.093% of the sample. Sequenced input: naive CD4+ T cells from blood. Reading the label with the study, this specimen's cell subset or site is: true naive CD4+ T cells. Receptors were obtained from a man between 18 and 29 years old in good health.

This clone was counted a few times. The V gene is TRBV19, the J gene TRBJ2-1, with 8 bases fitting TRBD1. This CDR3 spans 15 amino acids. After removal of 4 bases from V and 5 bases from J, the junction contained 7 bases not matched to a gene. Germline lookup yields CDR1 LNHDA and CDR2 SQIVND (reference sequence). The CDR3 region is CASSTPGQENNEQFF. CDR3 in DNA: TGTGCCAGTAGTACGCCGGGACAGGAAAACAATGAGCAGTTCTTC.

This clone came up a few times. The chain carries TRBV7-9 and TRBJ2-3; 8 bases are shared with TRBD1. The ends lost 2 bases at V and 0 bases at J; junction bases unmatched: 1. CDR3 length: 15 amino acids. In germline, CDR1 is SEHNR, CDR2 FQNEAQ (reference sequence). Here the CDR3 reads CASSLRQGSTDTQYF. CDR3 bases: TGTGCCAGCAGCTTACGACAGGGGAGCACAGATACGCAGTATTTT.

The chain has TRBV7-2 and TRBJ2-7; D remains unclear. Trimming left V 1 base short and J 0 bases short, with 7 bases between. CDR1 is SGHTA, CDR2 FQGNSA, per germline. The CDR3 runs to 14 residues. CDR3 sequence (DNA): TGTGCCAGCAGCTTAGATGCCTTCTCCTACGAGCAGTACTTC. It specifies CASSLDAFSYEQYF. Looking up the rest from reference TRBV7-2 and TRBJ2-7 gives the full variable domain: GAGVSQSPSNKVTEKGKDVELRCDPISGHTALYWYRQSLGQGLEFLIYFQGNSAPDKSGLPSDRFSAERTGGSVSTLTIQRTQQEDSAVYLCASSLDAFSYEQYFGPGTRLTVT.

Comment on this clone: This specimen includes other DNA sequences encoding the same CDR3. The chain recombines TRBV7-3 with TRBJ2-7, with D tentatively TRBD1 or TRBD2 (5 bases each). Looked up from germline, CDR1 is SGHTA and CDR2 is FQGTGA. This CDR3 is built from 13 residues. V lost 2 bases and J 2 bases, leaving 7 bases between the germline ends. In DNA form, the CDR3 reads TGTGCCAGCAGCTTAGGGGGAACCTACGAGCAGTACTTC. Translation: CASSLGGTYEQYF.

The rearrangement uses TRBV21-1 and TRBJ1-1. TRBV21-1 is flagged as a pseudogene. This CDR3 comprises 17 residues. The CDR3 DNA reads as TGTGCCAGCAGCAAAGGAGGCTCGGGCAGGCTGAACACTGAAGCTTTCTTT. Protein: CASSKGGSGRLNTEAFF.

The chain combines TRBV9 with TRBJ2-5, with TRBD2 matching over 12 bases. This CDR3 is 16 amino acids long. Trimming at V came to 0 bases and at J to 5 bases, leaving 5 bases not matched to a gene. The germline V gene encodes CDR1 SGDLS and CDR2 YYNGEE. CDR3 bases: TGTGCCAGCAGCGTAGGACTAGCGGGAGTAGAGGAGACCCAGTACTTC. It translates to CASSVGLAGVEETQYF.

The V gene is TRBV27, the J gene TRBJ2-6; D gene unclear. Germline values: CDR1 MNHEY, CDR2 SMNVEV (reference sequence). This CDR3 region has 13 residues. The V end was cut by 6 bases, the J end by 1 base, with 4 bases between. The CDR3: CASRKSGANVLTF. The CDR3 bases are TGTGCCAGCAGAAAATCTGGGGCCAACGTCCTGACTTTC.

The V gene is TRBV5-6, the J gene TRBJ2-3, with 7 nucleotides matching TRBD1. Trimming removed 3 bases from V and 1 base from J; junction bases left unmatched: 8. This CDR3 contains 16 residues. Germline V gives CDR1 SGHDT, CDR2 YYEEEE. The CDR3 loop is CASSSNDRVGTDTQYF. The CDR3 nucleotides are TGTGCCAGCAGCTCAAACGACAGGGTTGGCACAGATACGCAGTATTTT.

This clone was recorded a few times. J is TRBJ2-5 and V is TRBV4-1; 8 bases map to TRBD2. CDR1 is MGHRA and CDR2 is YSYEKL in the germline V gene. This CDR3 spans 16 amino acids. With V trimmed by 2 bases and J by 7 bases, 12 bases remained unmatched. The CDR3 bases are TGCGCCAGCAGCCAATCACCGGGACTAGTCATTGGGACCCAGTACTTC. This translates into CASSQSPGLVIGTQYF.

This clone was counted a single time. The chain carries TRBV5-1 and TRBJ2-7; D remains ambiguous. The CDR3 is 11 amino acids. The ends were cut back, 3 bases at V and 7 bases at J, with 8 bases in the middle. Germline CDR1 and CDR2: SGHRS and YFSETQ. CDR3 bases: TGCGCCAGCAGCTCGTGGGCTGAGCAGTACTTC. Translated, it gives CASSSWAEQYF. The whole variable domain, remainder taken from reference TRBV5-1 and TRBJ2-7, is KAGVTQTPRYLIKTRGQQVTLSCSPISGHRSVSWYQQTPGQGLQFLFEYFSETQRNKGNFPGRFSGRQFSNSRSEMNVSTLELGDSALYLCASSSWAEQYFGPGTRLTVT.

The V and J genes are TRBV29-1 and TRBJ2-7; 8 bases agree with TRBD2. There are 16 residues in the CDR3. The V segment lost 7 bases and the J segment 3 bases; nucleotides outside the gene matches: 17. Germline values: CDR1 SQVTM, CDR2 ANQGSEA. CDR3 nucleotide sequence: TGCAGCGCGAGGCGGGGGGCCCGGGATAGTCGCTACGAGCAGTACTTC. As protein: CSARRGARDSRYEQYF.

The chain uses TRBV5-1 and TRBJ2-1; perhaps TRBD1 as D (5 bases). Germline V lookup: CDR1 SGHRS, CDR2 YFSETQ. The germline V and J ends were trimmed by 4 bases and 1 base, with 9 bases remaining between them. The length of the CDR3 is 14 residues. Here the CDR3 DNA reads TGCGCCAGCAGCAGGGGCGATTCCTACAATGAGCAGTTCTTC. This codes for CASSRGDSYNEQFF.

V usage is TRBV10-3 and J usage is TRBJ1-2; D is unresolved. With 9 bases removed from V and 6 bases from J, the gap between germline ends came to 14 bases. The length of the CDR3 is 12 residues. The germline V gene has CDR1 ENHRY and CDR2 SYGVKD. The CDR3 coding sequence is TGTGCCATACATGGACGAACAAATGGCTACACCTTC. This gives the protein CAIHGRTNGYTF.

This clone was found a few times. V usage is TRBV4-2 and J usage is TRBJ2-5; a weak D match, TRBD2 (5 bases). The V gene's germline CDR1 is LGHNA and CDR2 YNFKEQ. This CDR3 spans 15 amino acids. V dropped 0 bases and J dropped 4 bases, with 12 bases sitting between them. CDR3 sequence: CASSQDKGSGETQYF. In DNA form, the CDR3 reads TGTGCCAGCAGCCAAGATAAGGGAAGCGGAGAGACCCAGTACTTC.

Here the CDR3 DNA reads TGCGCCAGCAGCCAAGACGGAAAAGGGGGCAGAAAGACCCAGTACTTC. It is translated as CASSQDGKGGRKTQYF. The chain carries TRBV4-3 and TRBJ2-5; 7 bases align to TRBD1. The V gene's germline CDR1 is LGHNA and CDR2 YSLEER. Trimming at V came to 0 bases and at J to 6 bases, leaving 10 bases not matched to a gene. The CDR3 contains 16 residues.